This TCR beta chain came from a study of blood T cell repertoires in COVID-19. For the study at large: The United States, Italy and Spain supplied acute and convalescent COVID-19 samples.

In the study's own analysis: How many nucleated cells were present was estimated from reference gene primer amplification. TCRdb's copy holds only in-frame clones and misses some; the assay was immunoSEQ multiplex PCR. From that table come the V and J calls and clone size; the DNA was used to work out D and trimming. The sample has 140,000 to 150,000 clones; around four fifths are singletons. The sequence was collected from a woman in her 40s with active or convalescent COVID-19. The specimen was peripheral blood.

CDR3 protein: CASSSHRDEKLFF. DNA of the CDR3: TGTGCCAGCAGTTCGCACAGGGATGAAAAACTGTTTTTT. This rearrangement joins TRBV28 to TRBJ1-4; possibly TRBD1 for D (6 bases). V lost 4 bases and J lost 6, with 9 bases in between. CDR3 length equals 13 residues. From germline, CDR1 is MDHEN and CDR2 SYDVKM.